This T cell receptor beta chain derives from a study of blood T cells in healthy people across ages. Study-wide findings and caveats: While age rose, TCR beta diversity per million T cells dropped in a roughly linear way. It was found that TCR beta diversity correlated strongly with the percentage of naive T cells.

No fewer than 5.5 micrograms of total RNA were isolated from every sample. Using a J-beta primer mix together with a sample-barcoded 5' primer, a second PCR was run for roughly 7 to 12 cycles. Tagging of each cDNA molecule was performed by a template-switch adaptor with 12 random nucleotides. TCRdb reprocessed the 5' RACE reads with MiXCR, giving one entry per CDR3 protein. This sample has fewer than 2,000,000 distinct CDR3 sequences; almost 35% occur once, and the top ten carry 10% to 12%. Unmatched junction bases numbered 6, after V lost 4 bases and J lost 0 bases. Germline CDR1 reads SGHRS; CDR2 reads YFSETQ. The length of the CDR3 is 15 residues. This clonotype was seen only a few times. What it recognizes is unknown.

The clonotype was recovered from a woman in her twenties or thirties in good health. Sequencing was performed on blood. The V and J genes are TRBV5-1 and TRBJ2-7, with 8 positions matching TRBD1. In nucleotides, the CDR3 is TGCGCCAGCAGCCACGGGACAGGATTCTCCTACGAGCAGTACTTC. The encoded protein is CASSHGTGFSYEQYF.